This TCR beta chain derives from a study of control samples from healthy donors and cancer patients. Data came from immunoSEQ multiplex PCR; TCRdb stores just in-frame clones and leaves some out. The sample shows fewer than 200,000 clones, 95% to 96% of them seen only once. This CDR3 has 13 amino acids. Germline V gene sequence: CDR1 SGHDT, CDR2 YYEEEE. The V gene lost 4 bases and the J gene lost 8 bases, with 15 bases spanning the gap. This rearrangement joins TRBV5-6 to TRBJ1-2, with a weak D call TRBD1 (5 bases). The source of this sequence is a young woman in good health. Sequencing used blood. The CDR3 here is CASSLERGRGYTF. In DNA form, the CDR3 reads TGTGCCAGCAGCCTTGAAAGGGGACGGGGCTACACCTTC. Filled out from reference TRBV5-6 and TRBJ1-2, the complete variable domain reads DAGVTQSPTHLIKTRGQQVTLRCSPKSGHDTVSWYQQALGQGPQFIFQYYEEEERQRGNFPDRFSGHQFPNYSSELNVNALLLGDSALYLCASSLERGRGYTFGSGTRLTVV.